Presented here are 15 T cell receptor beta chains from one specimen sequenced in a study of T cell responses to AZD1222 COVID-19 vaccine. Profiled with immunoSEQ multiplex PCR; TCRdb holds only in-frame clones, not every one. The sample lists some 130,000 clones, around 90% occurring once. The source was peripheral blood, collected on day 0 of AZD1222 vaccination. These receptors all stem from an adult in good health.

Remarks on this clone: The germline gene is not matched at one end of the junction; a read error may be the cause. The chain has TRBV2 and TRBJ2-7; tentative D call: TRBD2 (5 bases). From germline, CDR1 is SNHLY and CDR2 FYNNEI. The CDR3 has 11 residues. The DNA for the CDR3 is TGTGCCAGCAGAACAACGGGGAAGGGTGACTTC. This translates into CASRTTGKGDF.

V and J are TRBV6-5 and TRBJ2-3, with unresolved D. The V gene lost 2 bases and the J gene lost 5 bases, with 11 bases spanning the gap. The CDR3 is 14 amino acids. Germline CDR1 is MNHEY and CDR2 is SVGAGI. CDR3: CASSYGWAKDTQYF. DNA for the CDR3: TGTGCCAGCAGTTACGGATGGGCTAAAGATACGCAGTATTTT.

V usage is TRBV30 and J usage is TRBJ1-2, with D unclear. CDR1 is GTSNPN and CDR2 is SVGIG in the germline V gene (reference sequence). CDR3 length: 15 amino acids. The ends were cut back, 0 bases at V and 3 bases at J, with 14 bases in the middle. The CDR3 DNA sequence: TGTGCCTGGAGTGTAGTCCTAGCTGGCTACTATGGCTACACCTTC. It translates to CAWSVVLAGYYGYTF.

CDR3 coding DNA: TGTGCCAGCAGTCCCGACAGGGGCAATCAGCCCCAGCATTTT. Its protein product is CASSPDRGNQPQHF. The gene calls are TRBV6-5 and TRBJ1-5, with 7 bases lining up with TRBD1. The germline CDR1 and CDR2 sequences are MNHEY and SVGAGI. V shed 5 bases and J 2 bases; nucleotides not matched to a gene: 3. This CDR3 contains 14 residues.

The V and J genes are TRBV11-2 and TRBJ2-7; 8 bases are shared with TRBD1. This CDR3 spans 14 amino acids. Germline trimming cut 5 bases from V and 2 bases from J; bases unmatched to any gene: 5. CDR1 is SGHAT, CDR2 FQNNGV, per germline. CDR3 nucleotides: TGTGCCAGCAGCCTGCTGACAGGGGCCTACGAGCAGTACTTC. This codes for CASSLLTGAYEQYF.

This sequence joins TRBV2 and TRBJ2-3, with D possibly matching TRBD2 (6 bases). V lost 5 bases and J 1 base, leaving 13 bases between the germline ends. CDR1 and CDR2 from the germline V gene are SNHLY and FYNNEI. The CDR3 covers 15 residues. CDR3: CASSPQPGGTDTQYF. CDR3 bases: TGTGCCAGCAGTCCCCAACCGGGGGGCACAGATACGCAGTATTTT.

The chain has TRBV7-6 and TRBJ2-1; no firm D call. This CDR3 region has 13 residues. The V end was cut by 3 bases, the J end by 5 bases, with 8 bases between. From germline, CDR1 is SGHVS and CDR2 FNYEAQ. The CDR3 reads CASSLATHNEQFF. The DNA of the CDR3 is TGTGCCAGCAGCTTGGCTACCCACAATGAGCAGTTCTTC.

The DNA for the CDR3 is TGTGCCAGCAGTTCCCTCAGGGACCCGGAATCTTGGTATGGCTACACCTTC. Its translation is CASSSLRDPESWYGYTF. The chain is built from TRBV27 and TRBJ1-2; TRBD1 is a possible D gene (5 bases). Germline lookup yields CDR1 MNHEY and CDR2 SMNVEV (reference sequence). V shed 4 bases and J shed 5 bases, with 23 bases lying between them. The CDR3 is 17 residues long.

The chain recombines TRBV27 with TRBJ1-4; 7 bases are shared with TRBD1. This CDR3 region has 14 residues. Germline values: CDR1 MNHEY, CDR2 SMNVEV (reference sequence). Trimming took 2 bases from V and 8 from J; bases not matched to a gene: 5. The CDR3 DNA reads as TGTGCCAGCAGTTTACAGGGGGTAGGCGAAAAACTGTTTTTT. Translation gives CASSLQGVGEKLFF.

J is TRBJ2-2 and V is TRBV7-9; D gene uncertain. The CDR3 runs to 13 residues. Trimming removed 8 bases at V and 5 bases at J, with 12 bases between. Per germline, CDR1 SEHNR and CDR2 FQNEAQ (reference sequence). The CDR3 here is CASEVGRTGELFF. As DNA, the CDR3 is TGTGCCAGCGAAGTAGGCAGGACCGGGGAGCTGTTTTTT.

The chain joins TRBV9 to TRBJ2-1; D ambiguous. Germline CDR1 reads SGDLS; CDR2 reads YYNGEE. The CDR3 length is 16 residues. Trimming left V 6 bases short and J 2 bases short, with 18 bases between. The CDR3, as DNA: TGTGCCAGCATAAAATTCGGTGCCACGACCTACAATGAGCAGTTCTTC. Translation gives CASIKFGATTYNEQFF.

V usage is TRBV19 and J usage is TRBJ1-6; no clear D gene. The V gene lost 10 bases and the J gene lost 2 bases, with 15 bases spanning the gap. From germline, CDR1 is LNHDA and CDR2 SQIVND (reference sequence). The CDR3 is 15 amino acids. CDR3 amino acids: CATRPPGTYNSPLHF. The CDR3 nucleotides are TGTGCCACCAGACCCCCCGGGACCTATAATTCACCCCTCCACTTT.

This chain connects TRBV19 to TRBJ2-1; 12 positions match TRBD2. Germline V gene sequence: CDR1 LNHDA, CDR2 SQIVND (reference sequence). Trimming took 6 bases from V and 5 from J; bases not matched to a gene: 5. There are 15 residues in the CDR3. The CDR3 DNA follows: TGTGCCAGTAGCGTGACTAGCGGGAGAAACAATGAGCAGTTCTTC. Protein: CASSVTSGRNNEQFF.

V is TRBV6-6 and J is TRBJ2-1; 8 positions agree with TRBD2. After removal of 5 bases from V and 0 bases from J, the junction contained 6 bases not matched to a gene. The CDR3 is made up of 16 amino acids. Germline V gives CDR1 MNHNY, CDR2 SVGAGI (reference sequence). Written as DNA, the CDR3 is TGTGCCAGCAGTGACTTGAGCGGGAGCTCCTACAATGAGCAGTTCTTC. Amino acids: CASSDLSGSSYNEQFF.

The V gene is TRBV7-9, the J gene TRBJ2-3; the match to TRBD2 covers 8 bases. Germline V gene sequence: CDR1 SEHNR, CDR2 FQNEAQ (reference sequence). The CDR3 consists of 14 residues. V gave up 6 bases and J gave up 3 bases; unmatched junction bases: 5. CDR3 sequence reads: CASSYGGRTDTQYF. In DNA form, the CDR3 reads TGTGCCAGCAGTTACGGCGGGAGGACAGATACGCAGTATTTT.